One sample yielded the 10 T cell receptor beta chains listed below, sequenced in a study of blood T cell repertoires in COVID-19. Clones were read by immunoSEQ multiplex PCR, and TCRdb kept only the in-frame ones, dropping some. The data hold about 300,000 clones, with about nine tenths observed a single time. The sequencing sample was made of PBMCs or T cells enriched from blood (not recorded which). These receptor sequences come from a man between 25 and 39 years old who had recovered from COVID-19.

V usage is TRBV7-6 and J usage is TRBJ2-7, with TRBD1 matching 10 bases. Per the germline V gene, CDR1 is SGHVS and CDR2 is FNYEAQ. Losses at the gene ends were 5 bases for V and 2 bases for J; bases not matched to a gene: 12. The CDR3 length is 17 residues. The CDR3 loop reads CASSPGTGASRAYEQYF. The CDR3 nucleotides read TGTGCCAGCAGCCCAGGGACAGGGGCTTCGAGGGCCTACGAGCAGTACTTC.

The chain uses TRBV4-2 and TRBJ2-3; 7 positions match TRBD1. Looked up from germline, CDR1 is LGHNA and CDR2 is YNFKEQ. The CDR3 totals 12 residues. J gave up 9 bases and V 6 bases, and 6 bases lay outside the gene matches. The CDR3: CASSPDRATQYF. As DNA, the CDR3 is TGTGCCAGCAGTCCAGACAGGGCAACGCAGTATTTT.

This clone has only one observation. The chain recombines TRBV10-3 with TRBJ1-2; 7 nucleotides match TRBD1. This CDR3 has 16 amino acids. Germline CDR1 reads ENHRY; CDR2 reads SYGVKD. With V trimmed by 0 bases and J by 3 bases, 7 bases remained unmatched. The CDR3 coding sequence is TGTGCCATCAGTGAGTCGGGCAGGGGGAAAGACTATGGCTACACCTTC. Translation gives CAISESGRGKDYGYTF.

There are a few counts of this clone. The J gene is TRBJ1-2, the V gene TRBV7-9, with D maybe TRBD1 (5 bases). V was trimmed by 0 bases and J by 8 bases, leaving 13 bases between them. The CDR3 runs 14 residues. Germline V gene sequence: CDR1 SEHNR, CDR2 FQNEAQ (reference sequence). The CDR3 DNA is TGTGCCAGCAGCTTAGCGGCAGGGCCGAGAGGCTACACCTTC. It codes for CASSLAAGPRGYTF.

V is TRBV3-1 (or the pseudogene TRBV3-2) and J is TRBJ1-6; 7 nucleotides agree with TRBD1. The V gene's germline CDR1 is LGHDT and CDR2 YNNKEL (reference sequence). With 3 bases clipped from V and 14 bases from J, the junction kept 22 bases outside the gene matches. This CDR3 is built from 18 residues. The CDR3 coding sequence is TGTGCCAGCAGCCAGGGACAGTTGGGAGGTATGGAATTACGGACCCTCCACTTT. It specifies CASSQGQLGGMELRTLHF.

The V and J genes are TRBV5-1 and TRBJ1-1; TRBD1 agrees at 8 bases. Germline trimming cut 4 bases from V and 0 bases from J; bases unmatched to any gene: 2. The CDR3 loop spans 14 amino acids. CDR1 SGHRS and CDR2 YFSETQ come from the germline V gene. The CDR3 is CASSKTGVNTEAFF. The CDR3 DNA is TGCGCCAGCAGCAAGACAGGGGTGAACACTGAAGCTTTCTTT. The full variable domain, its missing parts supplied by reference TRBV5-1 and TRBJ1-1, is KAGVTQTPRYLIKTRGQQVTLSCSPISGHRSVSWYQQTPGQGLQFLFEYFSETQRNKGNFPGRFSGRQFSNSRSEMNVSTLELGDSALYLCASSKTGVNTEAFFGQGTRLTVV.

The chain recombines TRBV6-6 with TRBJ1-5; no reliable D call. Germline V CDR1 and CDR2: MNHNY, SVGAGI (reference sequence). This CDR3 has 14 amino acids. Trimming removed 6 bases from V and 0 bases from J, with 9 bases in between. As DNA, the CDR3 is TGTGCCAGCAGCCCCACATATAGCAATCAGCCCCAGCATTTT. As protein: CASSPTYSNQPQHF.

The chain carries TRBV2 and TRBJ2-7; 10 bases fit TRBD2. The CDR3 runs 17 residues. In germline, CDR1 is SNHLY, CDR2 FYNNEI. The J segment lost 5 bases and the V segment lost 0 bases, leaving 10 bases of the junction unmatched. The DNA for the CDR3 is TGTGCCAGCAGTGAAGCGCAGTCCCGGACTAGCGGTAACGAGCAGTACTTC. Protein: CASSEAQSRTSGNEQYF.

The rearrangement joins TRBV3-1 (or the pseudogene TRBV3-2) to TRBJ1-3; 7 bases are a match to TRBD1. Germline values: CDR1 LGHDT, CDR2 YNNKEL (reference sequence). The length of the CDR3 is 17 residues. V shed 3 bases, J shed 4 bases, and the junction held 12 bases outside the gene matches. In DNA form, the CDR3 reads TGTGCCAGCAGCCAGGACCAATCGACAGGGCCAGGAAACACCATATATTTT. Translation gives CASSQDQSTGPGNTIYF.

V and J are TRBV2 and TRBJ2-5; TRBD2 agrees at 7 bases. This CDR3 spans 14 amino acids. Germline CDR1 is SNHLY and CDR2 is FYNNEI. V trimming: 3 bases; J trimming: 3 bases; junction bases outside the gene matches: 4. CDR3 nucleotide sequence: TGTGCCAGCAGTGACGAGGGAGGGAAAGAGACCCAGTACTTC. Its protein product is CASSDEGGKETQYF. The whole variable domain, filled in from reference TRBV2 and TRBJ2-5, reads EPEVTQTPSHQVTQMGQEVILRCVPISNHLYFYWYRQILGQKVEFLVSFYNNEISEKSEIFDDQFSVERPDGSNFTLKIRSTKLEDSAMYFCASSDEGGKETQYFGPGTRLLVL.